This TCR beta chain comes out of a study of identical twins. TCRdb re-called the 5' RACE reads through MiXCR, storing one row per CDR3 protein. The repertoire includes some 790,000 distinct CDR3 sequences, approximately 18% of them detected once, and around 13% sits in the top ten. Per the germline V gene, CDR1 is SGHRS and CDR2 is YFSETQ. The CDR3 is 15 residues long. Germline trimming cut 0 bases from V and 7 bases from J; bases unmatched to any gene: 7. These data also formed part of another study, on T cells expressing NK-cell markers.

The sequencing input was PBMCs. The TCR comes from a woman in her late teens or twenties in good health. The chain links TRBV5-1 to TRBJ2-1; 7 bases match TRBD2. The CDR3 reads CASSLAGGTRNEQFF. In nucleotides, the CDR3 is TGCGCCAGCAGCTTGGCCGGGGGGACGAGGAATGAGCAGTTCTTC.